Presented here are 21 T cell receptor beta chains from one specimen sequenced in a study of cytomegalovirus exposure and HLA in healthy donors (dated by TCRdb to 2015 to 2018). Library prep was done by the immunoSEQ multiplex PCR assay. The immuneACCESS repertoire file appears here via TCRdb, limited to in-frame rearrangements. These files lack a portion of the clones; in checked studies, under half of the deficit traces to unresolved V genes, and the cause of the others is not known. Counted in this sample were approximately 150,000 clones; over 80% of them appeared once. 4.5% to 5.5% of the sample is in the top ten clones. Sample: PBMCs. Receptor source: a man younger than 35 in good health and CMV-seropositive.

The J gene is TRBJ2-1, the V gene TRBV25-1, with TRBD2 as a possible D gene (5 bases). Germline V gene lookup returns CDR1 MGHDK and CDR2 SYGVNS. The CDR3 is made up of 14 amino acids. Trimming pared 6 bases from V and 7 bases from J, leaving 16 bases between. For the CDR3, the DNA is TGTGCCAGCAGGGAAGCGGTCCCGGGAAATGAGCAGTTCTTC. Its translation is CASREAVPGNEQFF.

CDR3 sequence reads: CASQGQGANYGYTF. Written as DNA, the CDR3 is TGTGCCAGTCAGGGACAGGGAGCTAACTATGGCTACACCTTC. The chain employs TRBV5-4 and TRBJ1-2, with TRBD1 matching 9 bases. Germline CDR1 is SGHNT and CDR2 is YYREEE (reference sequence). V was pared by 8 bases and J by 0 bases, with 5 bases of the junction left unmatched. The length of the CDR3 is 14 residues.

This chain links TRBV7-9 with TRBJ1-3, with 10 positions matching TRBD1. Losses at the gene ends were 5 bases for V and 8 bases for J; bases not matched to a gene: 12. The CDR3 loop spans 16 amino acids. CDR1 is SEHNR, CDR2 FQNEAQ, per germline (reference sequence). The CDR3 DNA reads TGTGCCAGCAGCGATACCGGGACAGGGGTCGGGGACACCATATATTTT. Translation gives CASSDTGTGVGDTIYF.

The table lists this clone with a few counts. The rearrangement links TRBV13 to TRBJ1-2, with TRBD1 as a possible D gene (5 bases). V was shortened by 3 bases and J by 8 bases, with 10 bases between the two germline ends. CDR1 PRHDT and CDR2 FYEKMQ come from the germline V gene (reference sequence). The CDR3 length is 12 residues. The CDR3 sequence: CASSFRVGGYTF. CDR3 sequence (DNA): TGTGCCAGCAGCTTCAGGGTGGGCGGCTACACCTTC.

The chain recombines TRBV6-1 with TRBJ1-1, with unresolved D. Looked up from germline, CDR1 is MNHNS and CDR2 is SASEGT. Trimming stripped 5 bases from V and 8 bases from J, with 18 bases between. The CDR3 sequence is 14 residues long. The CDR3 DNA follows: TGTGCCAGCAGTAAAAAGGAGGCCGCTGGGGAAGCTTTCTTT. Protein: CASSKKEAAGEAFF.

The rearrangement links TRBV9 to TRBJ2-7; 7 positions match TRBD1. The CDR3 length is 15 residues. CDR1 and CDR2 (germline): SGDLS, YYNGEE. Trimming cost V 3 bases and J 0 bases; bases outside gene matches: 6. CDR3 nucleotides: TGTGCCAGCAGCGAATCAGGGGGATTCTCCTACGAGCAGTACTTC. Encoded protein: CASSESGGFSYEQYF.

The rearrangement uses TRBV30 and TRBJ1-5; 9 bases match TRBD1. This CDR3 is 14 amino acids long. Germline lookup yields CDR1 GTSNPN and CDR2 SVGIG (reference sequence). With V trimmed by 3 bases and J by 6 bases, 6 bases remained unmatched. As DNA, the CDR3 is TGTGCCTGGAGCGCCGGGACAGGGCTTCAGCCCCAGCATTTT. It translates to CAWSAGTGLQPQHF. The full variable domain, with the rest looked up from reference TRBV30 and TRBJ1-5, is SQTIHQWPATLVQPVGSPLSLECTVEGTSNPNLYWYRQAAGRGLQLLFYSVGIGQISSEVPQNLSASRPQDRQFILSSKKLLLSDSGFYLCAWSAGTGLQPQHFGDGTRLSIL.

This chain links TRBV5-1 with TRBJ2-1, with 7 positions matching TRBD1. The CDR3 has 13 amino acids. Germline-derived CDR1 and CDR2 are SGHRS and YFSETQ. Unmatched junction bases numbered 2, after V lost 2 bases and J lost 6 bases. DNA for the CDR3: TGCGCCAGCAGCTTAGGGACAGTCAATGAGCAGTTCTTC. Encoded protein: CASSLGTVNEQFF.

This rearrangement joins TRBV28 to TRBJ1-5; a possible D gene is TRBD1 (5 bases). V lost 7 bases, J lost 3 bases, and 22 bases lay in between. This CDR3 has 17 amino acids. CDR1 is MDHEN and CDR2 is SYDVKM in the germline V gene. The CDR3 DNA is TGTGCCAGCAAAGTCTCTTTCCAGGTAGGGGCCAATCAGCCCCAGCATTTT. Protein: CASKVSFQVGANQPQHF.

V gene TRBV29-1 combines with J gene TRBJ2-3; 9 bases fit TRBD1. The CDR3 is 15 residues long. Germline V gives CDR1 SQVTM, CDR2 ANQGSEA. Unmatched junction bases numbered 8, after V lost 5 bases and J lost 2 bases. The chain's CDR3 is CSVIQGARDTDTQYF. In DNA form, the CDR3 reads TGCAGCGTTATACAGGGGGCGCGGGACACAGATACGCAGTATTTT.

To note about this clone: Other nucleotide sequences in the sample specify the same CDR3. The rearrangement joins TRBV30 to TRBJ2-7; perhaps TRBD1 as D (6 bases). The length of the CDR3 is 12 residues. The V end lost 3 bases, the J end lost 6 bases, and 12 bases lay between the germline ends. Germline CDR1 reads GTSNPN; CDR2 reads SVGIG (reference sequence). CDR3 DNA sequence: TGTGCCTGGAGCTCACAGGGCTCCGAGCAGTACTTC. Its translation is CAWSSQGSEQYF.

The chain uses TRBV7-8 and TRBJ2-1; 10 nucleotides agree with TRBD2. The CDR3 covers 17 residues. In germline, CDR1 is SGHVS, CDR2 FQNEAQ. Trimming cost V 3 bases and J 9 bases; bases outside gene matches: 14. CDR3 in amino acids: CASSFPGSSGRVGEQFF. In DNA form, the CDR3 reads TGTGCCAGCAGCTTCCCAGGCTCTAGCGGGAGAGTGGGTGAGCAGTTCTTC.

The rearrangement links TRBV5-1 to TRBJ2-1, with TRBD2 matching over 9 bases. J gave up 6 bases and V 3 bases, and 7 bases lay outside the gene matches. The CDR3 is made up of 15 amino acids. Germline CDR1 SGHRS, CDR2 YFSETQ. The CDR3 protein is CASSWSGTSFNEQFF. Here the CDR3 DNA reads TGCGCCAGCAGCTGGTCCGGGACTAGCTTCAATGAGCAGTTCTTC.

The chain links TRBV4-1 to TRBJ1-1, with D tentatively TRBD1 (6 bases). Trimming removed 4 bases from V and 3 bases from J, with 15 bases in between. The germline V gene has CDR1 MGHRA and CDR2 YSYEKL. The CDR3 extends over 15 amino acids. The CDR3 DNA follows: TGCGCCAGCAGCCCGTCCGGGACACTATACACTGAAGCTTTCTTT. Protein: CASSPSGTLYTEAFF.

The chain employs TRBV5-1 and TRBJ1-1, with a weak D call TRBD1 (6 bases). The germline V gene encodes CDR1 SGHRS and CDR2 YFSETQ. The CDR3 runs to 15 residues. The V end lost 2 bases, the J end lost 2 bases, and 13 bases lay between the germline ends. The CDR3 DNA follows: TGCGCCAGCAGCTTAGGACAGACTACAAACACTGAAGCTTTCTTT. It is translated as CASSLGQTTNTEAFF.

CDR3 sequence reads: CASSQAGTVYGYTF. The CDR3 DNA is TGTGCCAGCAGCCAGGCAGGGACAGTCTATGGCTACACCTTC. The chain recombines TRBV14 with TRBJ1-2; 7 bases line up with TRBD1. CDR1 and CDR2 (germline): SGHDN, FVKESK. This CDR3 comprises 14 residues. After removal of 3 bases from V and 4 bases from J, the junction contained 5 bases not matched to a gene.

The V gene is TRBV12-5, the J gene TRBJ2-3, with D possibly TRBD1 on 5 matching bases. The CDR3 is 14 amino acids. V was shortened by 7 bases and J by 4 bases, with 15 bases between the two germline ends. The germline V gene encodes CDR1 LGHNT and CDR2 FRNRAP. CDR3: CASALGQGADTQYF. The CDR3 region has the DNA TGTGCTAGTGCCCTAGGACAAGGCGCAGATACGCAGTATTTT.

The gene calls are TRBV7-9 and TRBJ1-5; possible D gene TRBD1, 5 bases. Trimming removed 4 bases at V and 4 bases at J, with 11 bases between. The CDR3 covers 14 residues. Germline values: CDR1 SEHNR, CDR2 FQNEAQ (reference sequence). The CDR3 loop reads CASSSLTANQPQHF. CDR3 nucleotides: TGTGCCAGCAGCTCCTTGACAGCTAATCAGCCCCAGCATTTT. The variable domain in full, completed from reference TRBV7-9 and TRBJ1-5, reads DTGVSQNPRHKITKRGQNVTFRCDPISEHNRLYWYRQTLGQGPEFLTYFQNEAQLEKSRLLSDRFSAERPKGSFSTLEIQRTEQGDSAMYLCASSSLTANQPQHFGDGTRLSIL.

The V and J genes are TRBV28 and TRBJ1-6; 11 bases agree with TRBD1. Germline values: CDR1 MDHEN, CDR2 SYDVKM. CDR3 length: 15 amino acids. Trimming cost V 2 bases and J 9 bases; bases outside gene matches: 3. CDR3 sequence reads: CASSLDGQGASPLHF. The CDR3, as DNA: TGTGCCAGCAGTTTAGACGGACAGGGGGCTTCACCCCTCCACTTT.

The chain has TRBV10-2 and TRBJ2-5, with 7 bases aligning to TRBD2. This CDR3 is 14 amino acids long. CDR1 is WSHSY, CDR2 SAAADI, per germline. The J segment lost 2 bases and the V segment lost 3 bases, leaving 3 bases of the junction unmatched. Here the CDR3 reads CASSENGRQETQYF. In DNA form, the CDR3 reads TGCGCCAGCAGTGAAAACGGGAGGCAAGAGACCCAGTACTTC.

This chain links TRBV18 with TRBJ2-5, with 10 bases identical to TRBD1. The CDR3 covers 16 residues. Germline CDR1 reads KGHSH; CDR2 reads LQKENI. V was pared by 4 bases and J by 2 bases, with 7 bases of the junction left unmatched. In DNA, the CDR3 is TGTGCCAGCTCACGGGACAGGGGCGGGTATCAAGAGACCCAGTACTTC. It is translated as CASSRDRGGYQETQYF.